The sequence of this T cell receptor beta chain was determined in a study of shared clonotypes between healthy human individuals (dated by TCRdb to 2020 to 2021). Background for the entire study: The cohort included three men and a couple of women between 18 and 49 years of age. Each donor's leukapheresis produced roughly between roughly 0.85 and 9.5 billion PBMCs. Per donor, three plates each were used for CD4 naive and CD4 memory, two for CD8 naive, and one for CD8 memory. Different laboratories and diverse techniques were used to prepare libraries and sequence TCR repertoires, to increase sequencing depth and limit assay-specific biases. The study deeply sequenced blood TCR repertoires of five healthy adults to estimate repertoire size and the extent of clonotype sharing between individuals. Study-wide conclusions, independent of this receptor: Only blood was sampled, and tissue TCR repertoires likely differ from those in blood. Because the study included only a small number of donors, the genetic and exposure-history diversity represented was limited. Larger estimated clonotype richness was generally found for naive subsets than for memory subsets. Based on pairwise subsampling, the degree of clonotype sharing among donors was expected to be affected by sequencing depth. Rarefaction of sorted-subset datasets indicated incomplete sequencing despite the large sequencing depth. Compared with non-shared clonotypes, clonotypes shared by all four sorted-subset donors had higher generation probabilities. When a few donors were compared, the shared fraction of clonotypes was about 5.4% for naive CD4, approximately 3.5% for naive CD8, 2.3% for memory CD4, and under 0.5% for memory CD8.

CD8 naive samples consisted of CD45RO-negative cells that were positively selected for CCR7, yielding a CD45RA+CCR7+ population without TemRA cells. Donors were healthy HIV-negative adults with no recently reported acute infections or vaccinations. All donors were Caucasian adults living in Nashville, Tennessee, USA. Blood was obtained by leukapheresis, after which PBMCs were separated by Ficoll-Histopaque density gradient centrifugation and cryopreserved in liquid nitrogen vapor phase. Purity and quantity of every magnetically sorted T cell population were checked by analytical flow cytometry. From each sorted fraction, genomic DNA was isolated and quantified by UV absorbance on a Nanodrop 2000c. Worth noting for this clone: Its recognized antigen is unknown. Base qualities were left out, and no much larger clone turns up one base away.

The germline V and J ends show losses of 7 bases and 5 bases respectively, and no gene match explains 1 base of the junction. Measured from the cysteine to the phenylalanine, the CDR3 is 12 residues long. The entry retains the CDR3 DNA only, 36 bases that are in frame from base 1. The CDR1 and CDR2 encoded by the germline V gene (reference sequence) are MNHEY and SMNVEV. Using the deep immunoSEQ assay, TCR CDR3 regions were amplified from genomic DNA by multiplex PCR. For each cell subset, the extracted genomic DNA was distributed evenly across all wells of several immunoSEQ 96-well plates, and each plate served as one replicate. For sorted subsets, each replicate PCR was loaded with about 0.2 ug genomic DNA, equivalent to approximately 33,000 T cell genomes. Purified libraries were measured with a Qubit 3.0 fluorometer, size-checked on a Bioanalyzer 2100, and measured again with the KAPA Library Quantification kit. A separate single-read 150-cycle Illumina NextSeq 550 flow cell was used to sequence each immunoSEQ 96-well plate. Under the source paper's analysis protocol: The immunoSEQ output contained only junctional sequences without quality scores, so filtering could not match that applied to full-length reads. Sequences were annotated with PyIR, a Python wrapper for IgBLAST v1.9, and V/J genes and CDR3 were assigned using IMGT germline references. Reads were filtered out if the reads had weak V/J assignments (E-value above 1e-6), no CDR3, stop codons, out-of-frame junctions, or ambiguous translated residues. V3J clonotypes were defined as sequences sharing the same inferred V gene, J gene, and CDR3 amino acid sequence. To compute the percentage overlap between repertoires, the number of shared unique clonotypes was divided by the size of the smaller repertoire. Repertoire richness was assessed with RTK rarefaction, the Chao1 estimator, and Recon v2.1 estimates of unobserved clonotypes. OLGA was used to compute generation probabilities for all TCRbeta clonotypes that the gDNA method yielded from four donors. Sourced from immuneACCESS, this table was stored by TCRdb with only in-frame sequences that have V and J called. A share of the clones is absent; for the studies checked, an unresolved V gene accounts for under half, and the remainder has no known explanation. The V and J calls and clone size come from that table; D and trimming were worked out from the DNA. The sample includes hundreds of thousands of clones, with 95% to 96% observed a single time. Of the sample, more than 0.085% is held by the ten largest clones.

The source of this sequence is a woman aged 25 to 39 in good health. Sequenced: naive CD8+ T cells sorted from blood. The cell subset or site tag for this specimen amounts to: CD45RA+CCR7+. This chain is built from TRBV27 and TRBJ1-1; TRBD1 aligns with 10 central bases. The CDR3 region reads CASTGQGTEAFF. In nucleotides, the sequence is TGTGCCAGCACGGGACAGGGGACTGAAGCTTTCTTT.